This T cell receptor (beta chain) was identified during a study of blood T cells in healthy people across ages (dated by TCRdb to between 2015 and 2017). At the level of the whole study: In model experiments, template switching captured roughly one uniquely barcoded TCR beta cDNA molecule for every two T cells. Age-related changes in TCR beta repertoire diversity were measured in the study by deep sequencing normalized with unique cDNA molecular identifiers. To avoid experimental bias, donors of different ages were distributed randomly across sequencing lanes. Four age groups were formed from the donors: young (average approximately 17 years), middle-aged (just under 40), aged (about 62) and long-lived (82). Two additional independent replicas of 1 million unique cDNA reads from the same blood draw were analyzed for two donors (one aged 18 to 29 and one aged 80 or older).

For this clonotype: Its antigen target is currently unknown. Base qualities were left out, and no much larger clone turns up one base away.

Overall study results and their limits: Compared with the aged group, the long-lived group had more naive CD4+ T cells, fewer expanded clones and increased TCR diversity, a pattern suggesting age selection. Observed TCR beta diversity per million T cells fell roughly linearly with age, and a significant reduction was already apparent by age around 40. Donor CMV infection status was unknown, potentially confounding age-related changes in expanded clonotypes. Bulk unsorted PBMC profiling prevented conclusive comparison of naive and antigen-experienced compartments. Estimates of total diversity based on one million sequenced T cells were considered lower bounds and underestimates. The percentage of naive T cells measured by flow cytometry correlated strongly with observed TCR beta diversity.

CDR1 and CDR2 were assigned from the germline V gene as SGHTA and FQGNSA. The germline V end is reduced by 3 bases and the J end by 0 bases; junction bases left unmatched: 2. The CDR3 has 15 amino acids, counting the end cysteine and phenylalanine. The only DNA kept is the CDR3, 45 bases in frame from the first base. Systemically healthy Caucasian individuals from Russia, some 40 in total and aged about 6 to 100 years, were included as donors. Ten milliliters of peripheral blood were drawn from each donor into EDTA-treated Vacutainer tubes. Ficoll-Paque density-gradient centrifugation was used to isolate PBMCs, with at least 6 million obtained per sample. Total RNA was extracted from PBMCs with Trizol reagent, with at least 5.5 micrograms obtained per sample. The percentages of naive CD45RAhigh/CD27high T cells were determined by flow cytometry on a PBMC aliquot from every donor. Library creation used 5' RACE. The sequencer was an Illumina HiSeq 2500. A second roughly 6 to 11 cycle PCR used a sample-barcoded 5' primer and a J-beta primer mix. A template-switch 5' adaptor carrying 12 random nucleotides introduced a unique molecular identifier onto each TCR beta cDNA molecule. At least 2.5 million CDR3-containing paired-end reads were obtained from each sample. All of the RNA was converted into first-strand cDNA using the Mint cDNA synthesis kit, with a TRBC-specific oligonucleotide serving as the primer. All cDNA was treated with uracil-DNA glycosylase and then went through a first 18-cycle PCR with the universal primers M1SS and BC2_uni_R. As for the original processing: Each sample was normalized by randomly selecting 1 million high-quality reads, each carrying a distinct molecular identifier. Reads with shared molecular identifiers were discarded instead of being binned into consensus sequences. MiTCR, run with a Q25 quality threshold and the strictest error-elimination algorithm, handled CDR3 identification, clonotype clustering and error correction. A nonparametric unseen species model with Euler transformation was used to estimate a lower bound on total TCR beta diversity. In-frame beta chains were kept once TCRdb had trimmed the public reads at Q25 with fastp and called clones with MiXCR. When rows share a CDR3 protein, they turn into one entry using the most common DNA and genes. The V and J calls were not made by the authors but by TCRdb's processing. The sample records 550,000 to 600,000 distinct CDR3 sequences, 27% of which are singletons. Approximately 18% of the sample is in the top ten clones.

Sequenced sample: blood. This TCR was recovered from a woman between 70 and 85 years old in good health. The chain is assembled from TRBV7-2 and TRBJ1-1; TRBD1 matches 9 bases in the middle. The nucleotide sequence reads TGTGCCAGCAGCTTTGGGACAGGGATGAACACTGAAGCTTTCTTT. Its protein is CASSFGTGMNTEAFF.